These 26 T cell receptor beta chains originate from one sample sequenced in a study of T cells after yellow fever vaccination. Each CDR3 protein is one row after TCRdb ran MiXCR on the 5' RACE reads. Seen here are roughly 500,000 distinct CDR3 sequences, roughly 21% observed once, and the top ten hold roughly an eighth. The source material was PBMCs, sampled 15 days after the yellow fever booster vaccination. The source of these receptors is a man aged 30 to 39 who received the YFV17D yellow fever vaccine.

This clonotype was counted only a few times. The gene calls are TRBV30 and TRBJ2-1, with D uncertain. V was shortened by 4 bases and J by 6 bases, with 10 bases between the two germline ends. Germline V gene sequence: CDR1 GTSNPN, CDR2 SVGIG (reference sequence). The CDR3 extends over 12 amino acids. The CDR3 sequence is CAWKQDGNEQFF. The CDR3 coding sequence is TGTGCCTGGAAACAAGACGGCAATGAGCAGTTCTTC.

This sequence joins TRBV6-1 and TRBJ2-3, with D perhaps TRBD1 (5 bases). CDR1 and CDR2 (germline): MNHNS, SASEGT. V was shortened by 7 bases and J by 3 bases, with 26 bases between the two germline ends. The CDR3 covers 18 residues. CDR3 nucleotide sequence: TGTGCCAGCACGGACACAGGCCGTGGAGTCATAAGGACAGATACGCAGTATTTT. This encodes CASTDTGRGVIRTDTQYF.

The V call is TRBV30, the J call TRBJ1-1, with 7 bases aligning to TRBD1. CDR3 length: 13 residues. Unmatched junction bases numbered 3, after V lost 5 bases and J lost 0 bases. Germline CDR1 reads GTSNPN; CDR2 reads SVGIG (reference sequence). This chain's CDR3 is CAWAGQMNTEAFF. In DNA form, the CDR3 reads TGTGCCTGGGCGGGACAGATGAACACTGAAGCTTTCTTT.

The rearrangement joins TRBV6-2 or TRBV6-3 to TRBJ2-7; 10 bases match TRBD1. V gave up 6 bases and J gave up 3 bases; unmatched junction bases: 14. Germline V lookup: CDR1 MNHEY, CDR2 SVGEGT. The CDR3 length is 17 residues. Here the CDR3 DNA reads TGTGCCAGCAGACCCGGGACAGGGGTTGTTTTAGTCTACGAGCAGTACTTC. Encoded protein: CASRPGTGVVLVYEQYF.

This rearrangement joins TRBV30 to TRBJ2-1, with D tentatively TRBD1 (6 bases). CDR3 length: 14 amino acids. Trimming cost V 5 bases and J 4 bases, with 15 bases left between them. Germline V gene lookup returns CDR1 GTSNPN and CDR2 SVGIG (reference sequence). The CDR3 loop reads CAWLRWGPYNEQFF. For the CDR3, the DNA is TGTGCCTGGTTAAGATGGGGGCCATACAATGAGCAGTTCTTC.

This clonotype was observed a handful of times. This chain connects TRBV5-4 to TRBJ2-1; either TRBD1 or TRBD2 may supply D (5 bases each). Trimming left V 4 bases short and J 0 bases short, with 20 bases between. The germline CDR1 and CDR2 sequences are SGHNT and YYREEE (reference sequence). CDR3 size: 18 residues. CDR3 amino acids: CASSAPGRITSSYNEQFF. CDR3 sequence (DNA): TGTGCCAGCAGCGCACCGGGACGTATCACTTCCTCCTACAATGAGCAGTTCTTC.

This clonotype has a handful of counts. This sequence joins TRBV7-2 and TRBJ2-1; possible D gene TRBD2, 6 bases. This CDR3 comprises 15 residues. Trimming stripped 7 bases from V and 2 bases from J, with 15 bases between. CDR1 and CDR2 (germline): SGHTA, FQGNSA. The CDR3 DNA reads TGTGCCAGCAACGCGGGCCTAGCGCCCTACAATGAGCAGTTCTTC. Its protein is CASNAGLAPYNEQFF.

The chain carries TRBV7-2 and TRBJ2-1; 11 bases align to TRBD2. This CDR3 spans 15 amino acids. CDR1 is SGHTA, CDR2 FQGNSA, per germline. V lost 5 bases, J lost 3 bases, and 3 bases stayed unmatched. The CDR3 DNA is TGTGCCAGCAGCGCGGGACTAGCGGACTACAATGAGCAGTTCTTC. This sequence encodes CASSAGLADYNEQFF.

The chain is built from TRBV7-9 and TRBJ2-1; no firm D call. V was pared by 3 bases and J by 6 bases, with 15 bases between. Germline loops: CDR1 SEHNR, CDR2 FQNEAQ (reference sequence). The length of the CDR3 is 15 residues. The CDR3 loop reads CASSLNSVGGNEQFF. CDR3 DNA: TGTGCCAGCAGCTTGAATTCGGTTGGCGGCAATGAGCAGTTCTTC.

This clonotype was counted between two and nine times. The chain employs TRBV14 and TRBJ2-3, with D unclear. V was shortened by 6 bases and J by 6 bases, with 10 bases between the two germline ends. This CDR3 contains 12 residues. The germline gives CDR1 SGHDN, CDR2 FVKESK. CDR3 coding DNA: TGTGCCAGCAGAGCTAGTGGCGATACGCAGTATTTT. Translating gives CASRASGDTQYF.

The chain couples TRBV7-9 to TRBJ2-7; possible D gene TRBD2, 7 bases. Germline CDR1 reads SEHNR; CDR2 reads FQNEAQ (reference sequence). Between the trimmed V and J ends, which lost 8 bases and 3 bases, there was a span of 17 bases. The CDR3 covers 14 residues. CDR3 sequence reads: CASAEGGVVYEQYF. The CDR3 DNA reads TGTGCCAGCGCCGAGGGGGGGGTGGTCTACGAGCAGTACTTC.

The V and J genes are TRBV7-9 and TRBJ2-1; unclear D gene. CDR1 is SEHNR and CDR2 is FQNEAQ in the germline V gene (reference sequence). Trimming left V 2 bases short and J 0 bases short, with 11 bases between. The CDR3 totals 16 residues. Here the CDR3 DNA reads TGTGCCAGCAGCTTACTGAGCAATCCCTCCTACAATGAGCAGTTCTTC. Translation: CASSLLSNPSYNEQFF.

There are a few counts of this clonotype. As DNA, the CDR3 is TGCGCCAGCAGTGAGTTGGCAGGGGAGGGTACCGGGGAGCTGTTTTTT. Residues: CASSELAGEGTGELFF. The V and J genes are TRBV10-1 and TRBJ2-2; TRBD2 might be the D (7 bases). CDR1 WNHNN and CDR2 SYGVQD come from the germline V gene (reference sequence). The CDR3 is made up of 16 amino acids. Deletions cut 1 base from V and 5 bases from J, with 14 bases between.

This clonotype appeared a few times. The chain carries TRBV28 and TRBJ2-7; D is ambiguous. Trimming pared 3 bases from V and 6 bases from J, leaving 9 bases between. The CDR3 runs to 12 residues. The germline V gene encodes CDR1 MDHEN and CDR2 SYDVKM. The CDR3 is CASSLLKLEQYF. CDR3 DNA sequence: TGTGCCAGCAGTTTGCTAAAGCTCGAGCAGTACTTC.

In this sample, this clonotype turned up a few times. The CDR3 reads CASSQSGSYNEQFF. CDR3 nucleotide sequence: TGTGCCAGCAGTCAGAGCGGCTCCTACAATGAGCAGTTCTTC. This chain connects TRBV6-2 or TRBV6-3 to TRBJ2-1; possibly TRBD2 for D (5 bases). Trimming cost V 5 bases and J 0 bases, with 8 bases left between them. This CDR3 region has 14 residues. Per germline, CDR1 MNHEY and CDR2 SVGEGT.

The chain uses TRBV29-1 and TRBJ2-5; D call uncertain. Trimming stripped 7 bases from V and 4 bases from J, with 13 bases between. This CDR3 spans 12 amino acids. Germline CDR1 SQVTM, CDR2 ANQGSEA. The CDR3 spells CSAELPGETQYF. CDR3 DNA: TGCAGCGCCGAACTGCCGGGAGAGACCCAGTACTTC.

The chain carries TRBV20-1 and TRBJ2-3; 9 bases are a match to TRBD2. The J segment lost 6 bases and the V segment lost 2 bases, leaving 3 bases of the junction unmatched. The CDR3 sequence is 13 residues long. Germline CDR1 DFQATT, CDR2 SNEGSKA (reference sequence). The CDR3 nucleotides read TGCAGTGCTAGACTAGCGGGGATTGATACGCAGTATTTT. Translation gives CSARLAGIDTQYF.

This clonotype was recorded a few times. The genes are TRBV7-2 and TRBJ2-3, with D hard to call. The CDR3 contains 12 residues. Germline assignment: CDR1 SGHTA and CDR2 FQGNSA. Trimming shortened V by 6 bases and J by 6 bases, and 10 bases separated the two germline ends. The CDR3 spells CASRTIADTQYF. The CDR3 DNA is TGTGCCAGCAGGACAATCGCGGATACGCAGTATTTT. The variable domain in full, with the rest retrieved from reference TRBV7-2 and TRBJ2-3, is GAGVSQSPSNKVTEKGKDVELRCDPISGHTALYWYRQSLGQGLEFLIYFQGNSAPDKSGLPSDRFSAERTGGSVSTLTIQRTQQEDSAVYLCASRTIADTQYFGPGTRLTVL.

This clonotype was recorded at least ten times. The chain uses TRBV5-1 and TRBJ2-5; 7 bases line up with TRBD1. J gave up 5 bases and V 4 bases, and 8 bases lay outside the gene matches. The CDR3 covers 14 residues. From germline, CDR1 is SGHRS and CDR2 YFSETQ. The DNA for the CDR3 is TGCGCCAGCAGCCGAGGGGGCTTGGGGGAGACCCAGTACTTC. Its translation is CASSRGGLGETQYF.

The CDR3 reads CASSFLLSTYEQYF. CDR3 nucleotides: TGCGCCAGCAGCTTCCTCTTGTCTACCTACGAGCAGTACTTC. The chain is built from TRBV5-1 and TRBJ2-7; D is undetermined. The CDR3 consists of 14 residues. With 2 bases removed from V and 2 bases from J, the gap between germline ends came to 11 bases. From germline, CDR1 is SGHRS and CDR2 YFSETQ.

This chain links TRBV6-5 with TRBJ2-7, with D hard to call. Looked up from germline, CDR1 is MNHEY and CDR2 is SVGAGI. V lost 2 bases and J 2 bases, leaving 7 bases between the germline ends. The CDR3 sequence is 13 residues long. The CDR3: CASSYRQTYEQYF. CDR3 DNA sequence: TGTGCCAGCAGTTACCGGCAAACCTACGAGCAGTACTTC.

This clonotype was seen a handful of times. V usage is TRBV20-1 and J usage is TRBJ2-1; TRBD2 might be the D (6 bases). Germline CDR1 DFQATT, CDR2 SNEGSKA (reference sequence). This CDR3 has 17 amino acids. V dropped 0 bases and J dropped 2 bases, with 17 bases sitting between them. The CDR3 sequence: CSARDHRGLRTYNEQFF. For the CDR3, the DNA is TGCAGTGCTAGAGATCACCGAGGACTAAGGACCTACAATGAGCAGTTCTTC.

The rearrangement links TRBV4-3 to TRBJ2-3; D ambiguous. The CDR3 spans 14 residues. V lost 4 bases to trimming and J lost 3 bases, with 11 bases between them. Looked up from germline, CDR1 is LGHNA and CDR2 is YSLEER. For the CDR3, the DNA is TGCGCCAGCAGCCCCACGGTCAAAACAGATACGCAGTATTTT. Its protein is CASSPTVKTDTQYF.

In its sample, this clonotype was seen a few times. V is TRBV5-1 and J is TRBJ1-2; perhaps TRBD1 as D (5 bases). V was trimmed by 4 bases and J by 4 bases, leaving 20 bases between them. Germline V gene sequence: CDR1 SGHRS, CDR2 YFSETQ. The CDR3 consists of 16 residues. The CDR3: CASSGGVAGVRYGYTF. The CDR3 coding sequence is TGCGCCAGCAGCGGGGGGGTTGCCGGGGTCCGCTATGGCTACACCTTC.

The V call is TRBV10-3, the J call TRBJ2-7, with D tentatively TRBD2 (5 bases). CDR1 and CDR2 from the germline V gene are ENHRY and SYGVKD. Trimming removed 2 bases from V and 1 base from J, with 9 bases in between. This CDR3 comprises 14 residues. CDR3 bases: TGTGCCATCAGTGAGCGGGGAACATCCTACGAGCAGTACTTC. It specifies CAISERGTSYEQYF.

In this sample, this clonotype turned up a few times. The rearrangement joins TRBV7-8 to TRBJ2-5; D is undetermined. CDR1 is SGHVS, CDR2 FQNEAQ, per germline. Trimming removed 6 bases at V and 0 bases at J, with 8 bases between. The CDR3 is 13 amino acids. The CDR3 here is CASSLPYQETQYF. The CDR3 DNA sequence: TGTGCCAGCAGTCTACCGTACCAAGAGACCCAGTACTTC.